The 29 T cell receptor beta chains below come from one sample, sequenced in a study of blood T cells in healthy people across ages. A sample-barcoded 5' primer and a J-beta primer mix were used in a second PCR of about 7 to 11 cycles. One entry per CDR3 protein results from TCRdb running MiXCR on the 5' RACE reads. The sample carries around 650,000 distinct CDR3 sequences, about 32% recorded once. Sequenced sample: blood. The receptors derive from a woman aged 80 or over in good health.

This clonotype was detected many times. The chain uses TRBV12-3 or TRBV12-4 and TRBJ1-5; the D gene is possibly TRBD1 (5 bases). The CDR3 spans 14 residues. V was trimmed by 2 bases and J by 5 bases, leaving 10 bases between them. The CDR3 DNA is TGTGCCAGCAGTTTATCCGGGGGGGATCAGCCCCAGCATTTT. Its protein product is CASSLSGGDQPQHF.

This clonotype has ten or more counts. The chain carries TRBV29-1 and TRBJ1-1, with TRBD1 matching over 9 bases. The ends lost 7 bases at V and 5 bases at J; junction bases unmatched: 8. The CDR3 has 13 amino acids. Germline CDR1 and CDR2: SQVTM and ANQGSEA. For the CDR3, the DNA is TGCAGCGCGAAGGGACAGGGAATTACTGAAGCTTTCTTT. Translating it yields CSAKGQGITEAFF.

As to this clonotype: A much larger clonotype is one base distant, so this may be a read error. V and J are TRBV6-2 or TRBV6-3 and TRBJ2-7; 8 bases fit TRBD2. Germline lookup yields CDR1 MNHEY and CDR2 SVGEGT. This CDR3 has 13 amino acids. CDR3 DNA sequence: TGTACCAGCAGTCGGGGGGGATTACGGGAGCAGTACTTC. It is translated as CTSSRGGLREQYF.

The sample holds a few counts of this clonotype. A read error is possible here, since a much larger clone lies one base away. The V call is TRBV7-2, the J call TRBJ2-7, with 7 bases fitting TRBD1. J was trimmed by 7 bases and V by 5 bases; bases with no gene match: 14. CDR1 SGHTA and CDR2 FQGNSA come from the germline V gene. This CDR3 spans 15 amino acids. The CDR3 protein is CASSPRQGPYNEQYF. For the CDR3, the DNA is TGTGCCAGCAGCCCACGACAGGGCCCGTACAATGAGCAGTACTTC.

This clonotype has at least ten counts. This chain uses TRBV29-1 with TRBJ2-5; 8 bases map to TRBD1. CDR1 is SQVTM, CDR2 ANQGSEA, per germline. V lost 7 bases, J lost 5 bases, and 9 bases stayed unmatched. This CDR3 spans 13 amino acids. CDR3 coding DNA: TGCAGCGGCACCGGGACAGGTCAGGAGACCCAGTACTTC. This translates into CSGTGTGQETQYF.

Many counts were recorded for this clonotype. DNA of the CDR3: TGCAGTGCTGATCTACGGGCAGATACGCAGTATTTT. Its translation is CSADLRADTQYF. J is TRBJ2-3 and V is TRBV20-1; the D is unclear. The CDR3 length is 12 residues. V dropped 5 bases and J dropped 4 bases, with 10 bases sitting between them. The germline V gene has CDR1 DFQATT and CDR2 SNEGSKA (reference sequence).

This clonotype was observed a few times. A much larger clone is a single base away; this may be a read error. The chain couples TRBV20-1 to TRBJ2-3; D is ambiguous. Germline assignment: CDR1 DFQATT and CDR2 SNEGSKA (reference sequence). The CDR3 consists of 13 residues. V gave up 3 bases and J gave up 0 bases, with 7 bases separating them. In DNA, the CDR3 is TGCAGTGCTAGGCATGTTAGCACAGATACGCAGTATTTT. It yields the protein CSARHVSTDTQYF.

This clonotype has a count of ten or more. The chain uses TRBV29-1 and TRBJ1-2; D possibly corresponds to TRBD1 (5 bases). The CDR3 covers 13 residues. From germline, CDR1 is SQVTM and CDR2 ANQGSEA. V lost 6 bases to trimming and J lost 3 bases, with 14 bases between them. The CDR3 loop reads CSVAPGTDYGYTF. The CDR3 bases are TGCAGCGTCGCACCCGGGACGGACTATGGCTACACCTTC.

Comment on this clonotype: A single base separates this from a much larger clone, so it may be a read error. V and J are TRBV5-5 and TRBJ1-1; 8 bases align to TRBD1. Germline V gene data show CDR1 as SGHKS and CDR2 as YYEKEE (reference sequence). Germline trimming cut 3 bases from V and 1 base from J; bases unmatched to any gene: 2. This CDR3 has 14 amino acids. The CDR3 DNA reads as TGTGCCAGCAGCTCAACAGGGGGGAACACTGAAGCTTTCTTT. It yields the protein CASSSTGGNTEAFF. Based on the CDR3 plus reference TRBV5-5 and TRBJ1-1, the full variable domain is DAGVTQSPTHLIKTRGQQVTLRCSPISGHKSVSWYQQVLGQGPQFIFQYYEKEERGRGNFPDRFSARQFPNYSSELNVNALLLGDSALYLCASSSTGGNTEAFFGQGTRLTVV.

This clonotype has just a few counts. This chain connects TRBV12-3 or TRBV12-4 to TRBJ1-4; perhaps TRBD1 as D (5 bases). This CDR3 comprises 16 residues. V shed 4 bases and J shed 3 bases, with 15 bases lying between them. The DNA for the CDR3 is TGTGCCAGCAGTTCCGCCACAGGTTGGGCTAATGAAAAACTGTTTTTT. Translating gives CASSSATGWANEKLFF.

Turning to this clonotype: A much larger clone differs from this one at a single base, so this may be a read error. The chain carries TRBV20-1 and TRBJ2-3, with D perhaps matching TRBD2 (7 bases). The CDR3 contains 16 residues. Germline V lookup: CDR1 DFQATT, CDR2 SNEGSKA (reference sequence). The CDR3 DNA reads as TGCAGTGCTAGAGGGTCGACGGGGGGCCGCACAGGTACGCAGTATTTT. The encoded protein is CSARGSTGGRTGTQYF.

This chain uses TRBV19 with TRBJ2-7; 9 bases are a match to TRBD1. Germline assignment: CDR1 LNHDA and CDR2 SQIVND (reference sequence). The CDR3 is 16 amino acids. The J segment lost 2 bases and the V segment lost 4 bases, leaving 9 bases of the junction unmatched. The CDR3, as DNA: TGTGCCAGTAGTACCCTGGACAGGGGTCGTCCCTACGAGCAGTACTTC. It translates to CASSTLDRGRPYEQYF. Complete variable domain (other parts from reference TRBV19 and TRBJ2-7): DGGITQSPKYLFRKEGQNVTLSCEQNLNHDAMYWYRQDPGQGLRLIYYSQIVNDFQKGDIAEGYSVSREKKESFPLTVTSAQKNPTAFYLCASSTLDRGRPYEQYFGPGTRLTVT.

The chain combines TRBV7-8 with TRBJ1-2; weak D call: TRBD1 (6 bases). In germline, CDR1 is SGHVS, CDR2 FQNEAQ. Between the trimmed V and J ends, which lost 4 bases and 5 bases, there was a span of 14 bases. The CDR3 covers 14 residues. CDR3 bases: TGTGCCAGCAGCTGGCGGGGGGCAGGGTATGGCTACACCTTC. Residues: CASSWRGAGYGYTF.

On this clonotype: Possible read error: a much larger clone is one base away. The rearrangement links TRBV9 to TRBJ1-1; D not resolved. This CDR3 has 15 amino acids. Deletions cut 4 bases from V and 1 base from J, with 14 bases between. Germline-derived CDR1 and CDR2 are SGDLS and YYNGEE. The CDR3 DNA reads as TGTGCCAGCAGCCCACTCCTAGACGGGAACACTGAAGCTTTCTTT. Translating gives CASSPLLDGNTEAFF.

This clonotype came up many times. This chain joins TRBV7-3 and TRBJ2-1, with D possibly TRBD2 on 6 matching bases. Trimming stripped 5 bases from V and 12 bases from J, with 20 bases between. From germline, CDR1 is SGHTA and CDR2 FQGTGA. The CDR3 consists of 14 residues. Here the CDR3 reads CASSRVGGRMGQFF. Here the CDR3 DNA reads TGTGCCAGCAGCCGGGTGGGGGGTCGTATGGGGCAGTTCTTC.

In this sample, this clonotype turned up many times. CDR3 amino acids: CASSPPGSNQPQHF. CDR3 coding DNA: TGTGCCAGCTCACCACCAGGGAGCAATCAGCCCCAGCATTTT. V and J are TRBV18 and TRBJ1-5, with D uncertain. Germline V gives CDR1 KGHSH, CDR2 LQKENI. Trimming pared 0 bases from V and 1 base from J, leaving 4 bases between. CDR3 size: 14 residues. Together with reference TRBV18 and TRBJ1-5, the CDR3 gives the full variable domain: NAGVMQNPRHLVRRRGQEARLRCSPMKGHSHVYWYRQLPEEGLKFMVYLQKENIIDESGMPKERFSAEFPKEGPSILRIQQVVRGDSAAYFCASSPPGSNQPQHFGDGTRLSIL.

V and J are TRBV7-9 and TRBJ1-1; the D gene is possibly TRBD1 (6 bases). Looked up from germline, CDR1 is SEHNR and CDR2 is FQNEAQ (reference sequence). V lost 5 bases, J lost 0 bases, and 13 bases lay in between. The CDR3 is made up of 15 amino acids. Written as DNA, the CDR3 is TGTGCCAGCAGCCGGACAGTCTTAATGAACACTGAAGCTTTCTTT. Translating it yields CASSRTVLMNTEAFF.

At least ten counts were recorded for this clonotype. The CDR3 DNA sequence: TGCAGTGGAGGGCTAGGTCCAGATACGCAGTATTTT. Protein: CSGGLGPDTQYF. V and J are TRBV20-1 and TRBJ2-3; the D gene is possibly TRBD2 (5 bases). Between the trimmed V and J ends, which lost 7 bases and 4 bases, there was a span of 12 bases. This CDR3 region has 12 residues. CDR1 and CDR2 (germline): DFQATT, SNEGSKA (reference sequence).

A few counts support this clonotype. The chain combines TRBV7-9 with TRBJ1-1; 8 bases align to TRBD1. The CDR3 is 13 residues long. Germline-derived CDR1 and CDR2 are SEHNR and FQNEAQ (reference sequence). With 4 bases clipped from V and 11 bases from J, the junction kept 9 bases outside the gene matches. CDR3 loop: CASSSRQGSRAFF. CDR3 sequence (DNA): TGTGCCAGCAGCTCTCGACAGGGGAGCAGGGCTTTCTTT.

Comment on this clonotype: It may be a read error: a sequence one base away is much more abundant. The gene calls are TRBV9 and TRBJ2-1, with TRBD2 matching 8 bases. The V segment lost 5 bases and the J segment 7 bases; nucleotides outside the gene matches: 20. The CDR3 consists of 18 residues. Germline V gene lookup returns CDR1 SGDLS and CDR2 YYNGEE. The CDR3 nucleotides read TGTGCCAGCAGTTCCGGACTAGCAGGTCGAGGGCTTTGGAATGAGCAGTTCTTC. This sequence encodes CASSSGLAGRGLWNEQFF.

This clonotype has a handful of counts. The CDR3 protein is CAITKSSGGSYNEQYF. In DNA, the CDR3 is TGTGCCATCACCAAATCTAGCGGGGGTTCCTACAATGAGCAGTACTTC. The rearrangement joins TRBV10-3 to TRBJ2-1; TRBD2 aligns across 10 bases. Matching the DNA end better, TRBJ2-7 makes the J call doubtful. The V gene's germline CDR1 is ENHRY and CDR2 SYGVKD. The CDR3 spans 16 residues.

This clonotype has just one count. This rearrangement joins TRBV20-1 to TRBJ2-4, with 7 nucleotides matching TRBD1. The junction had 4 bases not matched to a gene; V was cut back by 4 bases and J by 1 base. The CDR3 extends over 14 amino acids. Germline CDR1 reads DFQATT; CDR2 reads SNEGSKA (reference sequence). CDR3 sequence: CSANIQGAKNIQYF. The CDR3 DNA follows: TGCAGTGCTAATATACAGGGGGCCAAAAACATTCAGTACTTC.

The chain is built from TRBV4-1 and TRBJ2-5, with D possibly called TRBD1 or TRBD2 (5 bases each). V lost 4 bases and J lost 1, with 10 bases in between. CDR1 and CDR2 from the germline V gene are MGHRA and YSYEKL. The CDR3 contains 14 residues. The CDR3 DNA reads TGCGCCAGCAGCCGGGGACGGTTCCAAGAGACCCAGTACTTC. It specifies CASSRGRFQETQYF.

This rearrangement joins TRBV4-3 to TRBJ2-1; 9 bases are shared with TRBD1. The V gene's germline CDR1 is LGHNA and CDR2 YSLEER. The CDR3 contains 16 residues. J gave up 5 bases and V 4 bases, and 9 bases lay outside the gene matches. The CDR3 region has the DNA TGCGCCAGCAGCCTTAGACCGGGACAGGGAAACAATGAGCAGTTCTTC. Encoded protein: CASSLRPGQGNNEQFF.

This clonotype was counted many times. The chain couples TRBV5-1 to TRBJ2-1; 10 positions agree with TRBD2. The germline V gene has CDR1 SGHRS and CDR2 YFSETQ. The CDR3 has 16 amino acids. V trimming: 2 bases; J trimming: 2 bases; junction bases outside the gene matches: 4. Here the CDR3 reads CASSLSGGDPYNEQFF. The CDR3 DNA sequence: TGCGCCAGCAGCTTAAGCGGGGGGGACCCCTACAATGAGCAGTTCTTC.

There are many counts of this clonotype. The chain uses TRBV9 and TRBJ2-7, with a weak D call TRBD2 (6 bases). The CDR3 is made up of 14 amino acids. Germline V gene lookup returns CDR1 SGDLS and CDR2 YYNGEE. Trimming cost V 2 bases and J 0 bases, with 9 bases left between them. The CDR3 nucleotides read TGTGCCAGCAGCGTCGGAGGGAGCTCCTACGAGCAGTACTTC. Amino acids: CASSVGGSSYEQYF.

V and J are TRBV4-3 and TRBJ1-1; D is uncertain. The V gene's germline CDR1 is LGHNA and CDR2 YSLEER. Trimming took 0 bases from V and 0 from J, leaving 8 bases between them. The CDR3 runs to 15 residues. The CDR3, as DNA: TGCGCCAGCAGCCAAGATCAGGCTCTGAACACTGAAGCTTTCTTT. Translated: CASSQDQALNTEAFF.

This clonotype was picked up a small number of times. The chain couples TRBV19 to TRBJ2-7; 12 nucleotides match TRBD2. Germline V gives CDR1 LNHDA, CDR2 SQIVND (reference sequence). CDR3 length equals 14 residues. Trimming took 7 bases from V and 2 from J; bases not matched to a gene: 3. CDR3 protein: CASKRLAGAYEQYF. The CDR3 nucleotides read TGTGCCAGTAAAAGACTAGCGGGGGCCTACGAGCAGTACTTC.

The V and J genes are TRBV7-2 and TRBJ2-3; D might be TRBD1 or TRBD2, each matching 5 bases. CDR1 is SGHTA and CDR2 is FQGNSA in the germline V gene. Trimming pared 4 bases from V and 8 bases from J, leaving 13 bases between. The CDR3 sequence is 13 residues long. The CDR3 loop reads CASSSDGTGTQYF. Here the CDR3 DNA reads TGTGCCAGCAGCTCAGACGGGACCGGTACGCAGTATTTT. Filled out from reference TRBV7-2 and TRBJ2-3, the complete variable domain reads GAGVSQSPSNKVTEKGKDVELRCDPISGHTALYWYRQSLGQGLEFLIYFQGNSAPDKSGLPSDRFSAERTGGSVSTLTIQRTQQEDSAVYLCASSSDGTGTQYFGPGTRLTVL.